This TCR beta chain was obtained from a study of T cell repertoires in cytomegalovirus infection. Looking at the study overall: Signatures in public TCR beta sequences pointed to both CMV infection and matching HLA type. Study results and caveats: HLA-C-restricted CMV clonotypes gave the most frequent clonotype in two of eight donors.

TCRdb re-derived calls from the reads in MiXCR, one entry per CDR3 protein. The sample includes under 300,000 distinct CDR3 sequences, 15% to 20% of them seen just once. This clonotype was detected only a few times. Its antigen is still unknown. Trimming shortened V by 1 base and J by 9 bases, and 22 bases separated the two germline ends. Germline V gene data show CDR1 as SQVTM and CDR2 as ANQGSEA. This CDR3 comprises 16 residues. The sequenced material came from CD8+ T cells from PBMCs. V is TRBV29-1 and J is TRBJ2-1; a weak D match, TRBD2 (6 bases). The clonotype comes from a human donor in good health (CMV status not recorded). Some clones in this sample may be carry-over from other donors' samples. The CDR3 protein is CSVEVWELASRGEQFF. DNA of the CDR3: TGCAGCGTTGAAGTGTGGGAACTAGCATCAAGGGGTGAGCAGTTCTTC.